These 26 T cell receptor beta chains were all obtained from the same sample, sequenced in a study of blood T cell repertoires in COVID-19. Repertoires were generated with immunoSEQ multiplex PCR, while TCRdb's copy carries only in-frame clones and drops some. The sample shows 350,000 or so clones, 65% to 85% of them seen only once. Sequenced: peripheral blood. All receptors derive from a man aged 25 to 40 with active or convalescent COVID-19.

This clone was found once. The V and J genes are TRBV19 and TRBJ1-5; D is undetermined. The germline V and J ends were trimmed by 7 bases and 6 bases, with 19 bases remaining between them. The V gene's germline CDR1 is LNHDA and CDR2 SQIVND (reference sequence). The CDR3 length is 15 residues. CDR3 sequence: CASTLQPRGIQPQHF. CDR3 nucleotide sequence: TGTGCCAGTACCCTCCAGCCCCGAGGAATTCAGCCCCAGCATTTT.

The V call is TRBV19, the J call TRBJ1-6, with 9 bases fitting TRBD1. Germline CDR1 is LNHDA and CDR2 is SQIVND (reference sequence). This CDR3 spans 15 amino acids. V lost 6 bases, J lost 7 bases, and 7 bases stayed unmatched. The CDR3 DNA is TGTGCCAGTAGAGCCGGGACAGGGAAGAATTCACCCCTCCACTTT. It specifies CASRAGTGKNSPLHF. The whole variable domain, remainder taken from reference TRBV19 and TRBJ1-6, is DGGITQSPKYLFRKEGQNVTLSCEQNLNHDAMYWYRQDPGQGLRLIYYSQIVNDFQKGDIAEGYSVSREKKESFPLTVTSAQKNPTAFYLCASRAGTGKNSPLHFGNGTRLTVT.

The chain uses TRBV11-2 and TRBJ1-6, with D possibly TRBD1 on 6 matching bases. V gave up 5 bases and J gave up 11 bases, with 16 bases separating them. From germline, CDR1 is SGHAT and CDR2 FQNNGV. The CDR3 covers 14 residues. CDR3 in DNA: TGTGCCAGCAGCACTAACAGGGTAGGAACACCCCTCCACTTT. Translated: CASSTNRVGTPLHF.

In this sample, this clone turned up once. The CDR3 DNA reads TGTGCCAGCAGCTTAAACCCCGGCGGGACTGAAGCTTTCTTT. It is translated as CASSLNPGGTEAFF. The V and J genes are TRBV11-3 and TRBJ1-1; D not certain. Germline CDR1 is SGHNT and CDR2 is YENEEA. V dropped 2 bases and J dropped 5 bases, with 12 bases sitting between them. This CDR3 region has 14 residues.

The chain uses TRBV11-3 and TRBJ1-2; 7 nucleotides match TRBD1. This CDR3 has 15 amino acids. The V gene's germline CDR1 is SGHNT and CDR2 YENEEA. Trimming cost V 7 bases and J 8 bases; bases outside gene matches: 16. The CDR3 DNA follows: TGTGCCAGCACCATTCACAGGGGAATTCGGGAGGGCTACACCTTC. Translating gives CASTIHRGIREGYTF.

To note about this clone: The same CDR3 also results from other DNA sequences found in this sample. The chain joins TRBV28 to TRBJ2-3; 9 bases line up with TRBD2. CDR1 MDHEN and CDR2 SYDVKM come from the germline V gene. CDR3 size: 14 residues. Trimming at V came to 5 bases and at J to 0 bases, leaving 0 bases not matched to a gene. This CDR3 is CASSLAGSTDTQYF. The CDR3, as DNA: TGTGCCAGCAGTCTAGCGGGGAGCACAGATACGCAGTATTTT.

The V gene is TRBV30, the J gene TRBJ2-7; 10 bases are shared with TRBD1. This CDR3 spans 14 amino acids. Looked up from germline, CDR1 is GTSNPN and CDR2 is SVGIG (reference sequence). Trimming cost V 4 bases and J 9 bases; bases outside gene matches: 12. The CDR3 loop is CAWTPSRDRGGQYF. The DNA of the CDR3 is TGTGCCTGGACTCCTTCCCGGGACAGGGGAGGGCAGTACTTC.

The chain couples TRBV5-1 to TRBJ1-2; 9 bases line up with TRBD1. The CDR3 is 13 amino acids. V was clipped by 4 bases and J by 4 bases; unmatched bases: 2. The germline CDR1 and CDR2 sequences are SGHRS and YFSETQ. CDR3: CASSVGQGYGYTF. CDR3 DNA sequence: TGCGCCAGCAGCGTGGGACAGGGCTATGGCTACACCTTC.

The CDR3 here is CASTLSDTQYF. DNA for the CDR3: TGTGCCAGCACCCTTTCGGATACGCAGTATTTT. The rearrangement links TRBV11-2 to TRBJ2-3; D not certain. V was clipped by 7 bases and J by 6 bases, with 8 bases between them. Germline CDR1 SGHAT, CDR2 FQNNGV. The CDR3 has 11 residues.

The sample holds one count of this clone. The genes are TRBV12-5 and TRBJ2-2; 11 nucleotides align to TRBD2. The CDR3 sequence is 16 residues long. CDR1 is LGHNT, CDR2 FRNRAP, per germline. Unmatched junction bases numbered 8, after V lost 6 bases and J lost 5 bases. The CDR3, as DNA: TGTGCTAGTGGGTCCGGGACTAGCGGTACAACCGGGGAGCTGTTTTTT. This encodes CASGSGTSGTTGELFF.

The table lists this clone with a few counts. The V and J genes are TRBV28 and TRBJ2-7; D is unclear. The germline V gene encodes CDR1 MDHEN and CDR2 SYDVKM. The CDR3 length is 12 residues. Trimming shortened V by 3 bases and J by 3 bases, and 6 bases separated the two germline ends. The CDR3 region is CASSFMSYEQYF. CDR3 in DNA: TGTGCCAGCAGTTTTATGAGCTACGAGCAGTACTTC.

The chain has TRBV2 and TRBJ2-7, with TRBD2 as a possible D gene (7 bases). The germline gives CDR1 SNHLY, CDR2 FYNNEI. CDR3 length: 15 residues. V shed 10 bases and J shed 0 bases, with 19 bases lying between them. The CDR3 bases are TGTGCCACCGCCGGGGGAGGGGGAGGCTCCTACGAGCAGTACTTC. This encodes CATAGGGGGSYEQYF.

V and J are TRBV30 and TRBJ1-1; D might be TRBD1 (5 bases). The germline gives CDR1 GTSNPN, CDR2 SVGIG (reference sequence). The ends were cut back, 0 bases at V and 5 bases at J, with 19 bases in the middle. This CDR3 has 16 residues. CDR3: CAWSVVGSGLVTEAFF. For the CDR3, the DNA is TGTGCCTGGAGTGTAGTGGGTTCAGGGTTAGTAACTGAAGCTTTCTTT. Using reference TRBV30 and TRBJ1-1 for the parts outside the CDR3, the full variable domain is SQTIHQWPATLVQPVGSPLSLECTVEGTSNPNLYWYRQAAGRGLQLLFYSVGIGQISSEVPQNLSASRPQDRQFILSSKKLLLSDSGFYLCAWSVVGSGLVTEAFFGQGTRLTVV.

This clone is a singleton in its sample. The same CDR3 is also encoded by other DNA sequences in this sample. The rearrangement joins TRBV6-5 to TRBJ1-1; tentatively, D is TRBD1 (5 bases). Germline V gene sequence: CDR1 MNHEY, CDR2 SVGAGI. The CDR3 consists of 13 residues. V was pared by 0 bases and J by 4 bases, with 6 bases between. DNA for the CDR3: TGTGCCAGCAGTTACTCGGGGGGCACTGAAGCTTTCTTT. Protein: CASSYSGGTEAFF.

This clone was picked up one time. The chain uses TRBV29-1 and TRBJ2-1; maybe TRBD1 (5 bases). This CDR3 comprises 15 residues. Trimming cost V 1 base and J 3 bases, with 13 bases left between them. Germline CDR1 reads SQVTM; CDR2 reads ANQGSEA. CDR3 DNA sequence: TGCAGCGTTGAAGTTTGGACACCAGGCTACAATGAGCAGTTCTTC. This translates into CSVEVWTPGYNEQFF.

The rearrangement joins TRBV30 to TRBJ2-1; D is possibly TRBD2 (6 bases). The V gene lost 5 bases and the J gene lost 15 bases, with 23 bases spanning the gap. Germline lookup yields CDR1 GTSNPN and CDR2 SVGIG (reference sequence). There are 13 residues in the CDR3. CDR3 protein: CAWAGSTSLMPFF. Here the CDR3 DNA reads TGTGCCTGGGCGGGGTCAACCAGTTTGATGCCGTTCTTC. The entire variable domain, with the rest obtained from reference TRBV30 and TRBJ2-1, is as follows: SQTIHQWPATLVQPVGSPLSLECTVEGTSNPNLYWYRQAAGRGLQLLFYSVGIGQISSEVPQNLSASRPQDRQFILSSKKLLLSDSGFYLCAWAGSTSLMPFFGPGTRLTVL.

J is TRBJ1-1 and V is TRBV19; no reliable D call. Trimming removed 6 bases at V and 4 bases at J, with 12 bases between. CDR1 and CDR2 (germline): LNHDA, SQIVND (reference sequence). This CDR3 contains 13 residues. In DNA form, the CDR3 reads TGTGCCAGTAGGACCCGAGGGCGCACTGAAGCTTTCTTT. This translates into CASRTRGRTEAFF.

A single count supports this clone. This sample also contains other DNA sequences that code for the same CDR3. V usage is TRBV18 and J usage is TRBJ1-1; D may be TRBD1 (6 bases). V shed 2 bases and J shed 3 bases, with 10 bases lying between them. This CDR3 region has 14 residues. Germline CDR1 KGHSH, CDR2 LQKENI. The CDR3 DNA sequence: TGTGCCAGCTCACCAAGGGGGGGCGACACTGAAGCTTTCTTT. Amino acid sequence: CASSPRGGDTEAFF.

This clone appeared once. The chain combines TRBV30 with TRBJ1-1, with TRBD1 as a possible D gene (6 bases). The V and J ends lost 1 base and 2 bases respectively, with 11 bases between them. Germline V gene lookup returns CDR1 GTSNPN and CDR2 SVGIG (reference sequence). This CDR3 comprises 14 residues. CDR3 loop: CAWSAWTANTEAFF. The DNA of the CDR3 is TGTGCCTGGAGTGCCTGGACAGCAAACACTGAAGCTTTCTTT.

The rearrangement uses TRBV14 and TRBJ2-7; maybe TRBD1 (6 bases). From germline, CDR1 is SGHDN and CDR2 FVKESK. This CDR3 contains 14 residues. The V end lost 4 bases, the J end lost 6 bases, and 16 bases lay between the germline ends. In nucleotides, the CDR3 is TGTGCCAGCAGCCCCCGGACAGTGTTGGTCGAGCAGTACTTC. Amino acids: CASSPRTVLVEQYF.

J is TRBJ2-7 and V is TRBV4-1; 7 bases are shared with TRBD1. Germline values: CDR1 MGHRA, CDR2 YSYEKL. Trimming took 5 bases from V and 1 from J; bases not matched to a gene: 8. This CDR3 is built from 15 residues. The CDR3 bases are TGCGCCAGCAGCACACCCGGGACAGCGTCCTACGAGCAGTACTTC. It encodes CASSTPGTASYEQYF.

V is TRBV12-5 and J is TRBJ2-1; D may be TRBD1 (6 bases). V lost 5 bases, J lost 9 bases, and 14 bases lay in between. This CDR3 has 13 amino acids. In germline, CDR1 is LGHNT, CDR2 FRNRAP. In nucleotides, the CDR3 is TGTGCTAGTGGTCCCTCAGCAGGGGCTGAGCAGTTCTTC. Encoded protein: CASGPSAGAEQFF.

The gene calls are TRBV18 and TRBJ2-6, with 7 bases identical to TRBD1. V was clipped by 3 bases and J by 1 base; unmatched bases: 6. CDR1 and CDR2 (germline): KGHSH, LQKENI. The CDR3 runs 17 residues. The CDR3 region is CASSPYRGTSGANVLTF. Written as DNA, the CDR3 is TGTGCCAGCTCACCCTACAGGGGAACTTCTGGGGCCAACGTCCTGACTTTC.

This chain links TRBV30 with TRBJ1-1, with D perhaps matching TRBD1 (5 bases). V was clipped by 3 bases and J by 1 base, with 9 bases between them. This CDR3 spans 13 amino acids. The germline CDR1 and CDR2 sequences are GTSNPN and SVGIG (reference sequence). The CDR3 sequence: CAWRRQTNTEAFF. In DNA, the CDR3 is TGTGCCTGGAGGCGACAGACGAACACTGAAGCTTTCTTT.

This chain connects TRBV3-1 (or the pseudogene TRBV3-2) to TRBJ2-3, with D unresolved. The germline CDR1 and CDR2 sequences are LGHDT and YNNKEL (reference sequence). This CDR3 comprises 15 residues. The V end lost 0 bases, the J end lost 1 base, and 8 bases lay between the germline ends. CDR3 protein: CASSQDRRGTDTQYF. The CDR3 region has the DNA TGTGCCAGCAGCCAAGACCGGAGAGGCACAGATACGCAGTATTTT.

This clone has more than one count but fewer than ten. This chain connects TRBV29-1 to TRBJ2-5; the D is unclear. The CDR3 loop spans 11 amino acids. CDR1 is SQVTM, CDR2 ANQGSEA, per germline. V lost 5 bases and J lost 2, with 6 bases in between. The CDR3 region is CSVSRQETQYF. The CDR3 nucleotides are TGCAGCGTTAGCAGGCAAGAGACCCAGTACTTC. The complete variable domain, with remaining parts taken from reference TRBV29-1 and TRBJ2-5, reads SAVISQKPSRDICQRGTSLTIQCQVDSQVTMMFWYRQQPGQSLTLIATANQGSEATYESGFVIDKFPISRPNLTFSTLTVSNMSPEDSSIYLCSVSRQETQYFGPGTRLLVL.